This TCR beta chain came from a study of blood T cell repertoires in COVID-19. Overall study context: Both acute and convalescent COVID-19 samples were obtained from the United States, Italy and Spain. PBMCs, B-cell-depleted T cells, or T cells were the source of the cDNA or gDNA that made up the material.

V lost 6 bases to trimming and J lost 0 bases, with 6 bases between them. This CDR3 is 14 amino acids long. Germline V CDR1 and CDR2: LGHDT, YNNKEL (reference sequence). As processed by the authors: Estimated nucleated cell counts came from reference gene primer amplification. Only in-frame clones appear in the TCRdb table, and some are missing; sequencing was by immunoSEQ multiplex PCR. D and trimming come from the DNA, and the V and J calls and clone size come from that table. Among fewer than 300,000 clones listed, about 89% were seen once. This rearrangement joins TRBV3-1 (or the pseudogene TRBV3-2) to TRBJ2-6; no clear D. The sample comprised peripheral blood. This TCR was sampled from a man younger than 45 with acute or convalescent COVID-19. CDR3 bases: TGTGCCAGCAGTACATTCTCTGGGGCCAACGTCCTGACTTTC. It is translated as CASSTFSGANVLTF.